These 17 T cell receptor beta chains came from one sample sequenced in a study of cytomegalovirus exposure and HLA in healthy donors. In the PCR, 60 Vbeta and 13 Jbeta primers were used. Using immunoSEQ multiplex PCR, the repertoire was profiled, and TCRdb retains in-frame clones only, with some absent. The sample lists 150,000 to 200,000 clones, around four fifths occurring once. The material sequenced was PBMCs. These receptors all come from a man in his fifties or sixties in good health and CMV-seropositive.

The chain couples TRBV9 to TRBJ2-2; D ambiguous. V gave up 0 bases and J gave up 2 bases, with 17 bases separating them. The CDR3 consists of 18 residues. The V gene's germline CDR1 is SGDLS and CDR2 YYNGEE. Here the CDR3 DNA reads TGTGCCAGCAGCGTAGAAGCGAGCGCCTCAATCAACACCGGGGAGCTGTTTTTT. Protein: CASSVEASASINTGELFF.

V gene TRBV27 combines with J gene TRBJ2-1; 7 bases match TRBD1. J was trimmed by 3 bases and V by 3 bases; bases with no gene match: 8. Germline assignment: CDR1 MNHEY and CDR2 SMNVEV (reference sequence). CDR3 length equals 16 residues. The CDR3 loop reads CASSFRRDSYYNEQFF. The CDR3 DNA reads TGTGCCAGCAGTTTCCGCCGGGACAGCTACTACAATGAGCAGTTCTTC.

This chain links TRBV6-1 with TRBJ1-6; TRBD1 matches 7 bases. Per the germline V gene, CDR1 is MNHNS and CDR2 is SASEGT. CDR3 length: 15 amino acids. Trimming cost V 3 bases and J 9 bases; bases outside gene matches: 8. CDR3 amino acids: CASSEIGTAASPLHF. CDR3 DNA: TGTGCCAGCAGTGAGATTGGGACAGCCGCTTCACCCCTCCACTTT.

The chain joins TRBV30 to TRBJ2-7; possible D gene TRBD2, 5 bases. The CDR3 runs 12 residues. V gave up 2 bases and J gave up 7 bases, with 12 bases separating them. Germline V lookup: CDR1 GTSNPN, CDR2 SVGIG (reference sequence). The CDR3 nucleotides read TGTGCCTGGAGTCCTAGGACGGGAGAGCAGTACTTC. This codes for CAWSPRTGEQYF.

This chain links TRBV14 with TRBJ1-2, with 7 bases aligning to TRBD1. Trimming removed 5 bases from V and 8 bases from J; junction bases left unmatched: 11. The CDR3 runs to 14 residues. Germline CDR1 reads SGHDN; CDR2 reads FVKESK. The CDR3 nucleotides are TGTGCCAGCAGCAACGGACAGGCTCAGTGGGGCTACACCTTC. It yields the protein CASSNGQAQWGYTF.

This clone was observed a few times. J is TRBJ1-4 and V is TRBV28; D is possibly TRBD1 (6 bases). This CDR3 has 14 amino acids. V lost 3 bases to trimming and J lost 7 bases, with 12 bases between them. The germline gives CDR1 MDHEN, CDR2 SYDVKM. CDR3 in amino acids: CASSFVAGVEKLFF. CDR3 DNA: TGTGCCAGCAGTTTCGTGGCAGGGGTTGAAAAACTGTTTTTT.

This clone was seen only once. The chain couples TRBV10-2 to TRBJ1-6; 8 bases fit TRBD1. The germline V gene encodes CDR1 WSHSY and CDR2 SAAADI. This CDR3 contains 15 residues. Trimming cost V 9 bases and J 7 bases; bases outside gene matches: 11. CDR3 bases: TGCGCCAGTACTGGTTCATGGACAGGGAATTCACCCCTCCACTTT. Translating it yields CASTGSWTGNSPLHF.

The chain has TRBV7-2 and TRBJ2-2, with 7 bases fitting TRBD1. The length of the CDR3 is 15 residues. Germline trimming cut 5 bases from V and 6 bases from J; bases unmatched to any gene: 9. Germline V lookup: CDR1 SGHTA, CDR2 FQGNSA. Written as DNA, the CDR3 is TGTGCCAGCAGCATACTACAGGGGCACGCCGGGGAGCTGTTTTTT. It codes for CASSILQGHAGELFF.

This clone was seen a single time. The sample contains more than one DNA sequence encoding this CDR3. The V gene is TRBV25-1, the J gene TRBJ2-7; 10 nucleotides align to TRBD1. The V gene's germline CDR1 is MGHDK and CDR2 SYGVNS. With V trimmed by 5 bases and J by 5 bases, 6 bases remained unmatched. This CDR3 is 14 amino acids long. CDR3 DNA: TGTGCCAGCAGTCCCGGGACAGGGGCTGACGAGCAGTACTTC. Translating gives CASSPGTGADEQYF.

The rearrangement uses TRBV11-2 and TRBJ2-1; D is perhaps TRBD2 (5 bases). Trimming shortened V by 0 bases and J by 6 bases, and 15 bases separated the two germline ends. Germline CDR1 is SGHAT and CDR2 is FQNNGV. The CDR3 is made up of 16 amino acids. The CDR3 loop reads CASSLEPTLSGNEQFF. The DNA of the CDR3 is TGTGCCAGCAGCTTAGAACCGACGCTGAGCGGCAATGAGCAGTTCTTC.

The table lists this clone with a few counts. The chain recombines TRBV5-1 with TRBJ1-4; D is perhaps TRBD1 (6 bases). The CDR3 loop spans 14 amino acids. Germline V gene lookup returns CDR1 SGHRS and CDR2 YFSETQ. V was pared by 5 bases and J by 8 bases, with 16 bases between. The CDR3 region has the DNA TGCGCCAGCAGAGGGCAGGGGAGTTTAGAAAAACTGTTTTTT. The encoded protein is CASRGQGSLEKLFF.

This chain joins TRBV6-5 and TRBJ2-4; TRBD2 is a possible D gene (7 bases). V lost 8 bases and J 3 bases, leaving 17 bases between the germline ends. The CDR3 has 15 amino acids. Germline CDR1 is MNHEY and CDR2 is SVGAGI. The CDR3 here is CASRRGGKDKNIQYF. As DNA, the CDR3 is TGTGCCAGCCGAAGGGGGGGAAAGGACAAAAACATTCAGTACTTC.

J is TRBJ2-3 and V is TRBV6-1; the match to TRBD1 covers 9 bases. The CDR3 contains 14 residues. Germline lookup yields CDR1 MNHNS and CDR2 SASEGT. With V trimmed by 10 bases and J by 4 bases, 9 bases remained unmatched. CDR3 DNA: TGTGCCACCCGTTACAGGGGGCGCCCAGATACGCAGTATTTT. Protein sequence: CATRYRGRPDTQYF.

V usage is TRBV10-3 and J usage is TRBJ2-1; 8 positions agree with TRBD2. Looked up from germline, CDR1 is ENHRY and CDR2 is SYGVKD. The CDR3 covers 16 residues. V shed 6 bases, J shed 7 bases, and the junction held 14 bases outside the gene matches. In DNA form, the CDR3 reads TGTGCCATCAGGGCCCATAGCGGGGAGGGAACAAATGAGCAGTTCTTC. Protein: CAIRAHSGEGTNEQFF.

V is TRBV9 and J is TRBJ2-1, with D possibly being TRBD2 (6 bases). Germline V lookup: CDR1 SGDLS, CDR2 YYNGEE. Trimming stripped 4 bases from V and 0 bases from J, with 14 bases between. The CDR3 covers 16 residues. CDR3 nucleotides: TGTGCCAGCAGCTCTTGGGACGGGAGCTCCTACAATGAGCAGTTCTTC. This sequence encodes CASSSWDGSSYNEQFF.

The V gene is TRBV11-2, the J gene TRBJ1-2; the D gene is possibly TRBD1 (5 bases). The CDR3 is made up of 15 amino acids. Trimming stripped 4 bases from V and 4 bases from J, with 16 bases between. Germline CDR1 reads SGHAT; CDR2 reads FQNNGV. The CDR3 loop is CASSSGAGQGYGYTF. CDR3 nucleotides: TGTGCCAGCAGCTCCGGGGCGGGGCAGGGCTATGGCTACACCTTC.

This clone was picked up one time. The chain combines TRBV7-9 with TRBJ2-1, with 10 bases fitting TRBD2. Germline assignment: CDR1 SEHNR and CDR2 FQNEAQ (reference sequence). The length of the CDR3 is 14 residues. J was trimmed by 9 bases and V by 4 bases; bases with no gene match: 6. CDR3 in DNA: TGTGCCAGCAGCTCGAGACTAGCGGGTGGTGAGCAGTTCTTC. As protein: CASSSRLAGGEQFF.